This TCR beta chain was captured in a study of CD8 T cells in Susac syndrome. Reverse transcription of roughly 0.5 to 1 ug RNA used random hexamers. Amplification of the TCR beta CDR3 was carried out by immunoSEQ multiplex PCR, which spanned a total of 54 Vbeta and 13 Jbeta segments. TCRdb independently ran MiXCR on the immunoSEQ multiplex PCR reads; one entry per CDR3 protein. The top ten hold around 0.2% of the sample, which has 330,000 or so distinct CDR3 sequences, around 91% seen once. FACS was used to enrich TEMRA cells, whereas the CD8+ and CD4+ T cells were obtained by negative isolation. Per the germline V gene, CDR1 is SGDLS and CDR2 is YYNGEE. Losses at the gene ends were 3 bases for V and 6 bases for J; bases not matched to a gene: 9. CDR3 size: 15 residues.

Sequenced: CD8+ T cells from PBMCs. This receptor was identified in a human donor with multiple sclerosis. The J gene is TRBJ2-3, the V gene TRBV9; 8 bases map to TRBD2. In DNA, the CDR3 is TGTGCCAGCAGCGGACCGGGACTAGGAATGGATACGCAGTATTTT. Protein: CASSGPGLGMDTQYF. The full variable domain, completed using reference TRBV9 and TRBJ2-3, is DSGVTQTPKHLITATGQRVTLRCSPRSGDLSVYWYQQSLDQGLQFLIQYYNGEERAKGNILERFSAQQFPDLHSELNLSSLELGDSALYFCASSGPGLGMDTQYFGPGTRLTVL.